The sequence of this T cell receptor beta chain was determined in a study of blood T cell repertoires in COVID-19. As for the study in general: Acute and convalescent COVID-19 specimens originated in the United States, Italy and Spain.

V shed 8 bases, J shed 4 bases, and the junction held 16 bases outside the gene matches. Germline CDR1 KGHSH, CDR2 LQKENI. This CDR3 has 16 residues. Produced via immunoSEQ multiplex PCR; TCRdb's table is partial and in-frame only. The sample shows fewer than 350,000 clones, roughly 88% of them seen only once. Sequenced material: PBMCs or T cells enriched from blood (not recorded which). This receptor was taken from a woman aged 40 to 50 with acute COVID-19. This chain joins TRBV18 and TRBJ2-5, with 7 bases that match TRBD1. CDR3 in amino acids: CASRLAGTGDGETQYF. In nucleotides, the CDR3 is TGTGCCAGCCGCCTTGCTGGTACAGGGGATGGAGAGACCCAGTACTTC.